The rows below give T cell receptor beta chains drawn from one sample of a study of response to subunit inactivated influenza vaccine. TCRdb re-called the RT-PCR reads with MiXCR, one entry per CDR3 protein. The sample lists around 190,000 distinct CDR3 sequences, 13% to 15% occurring once. The starting material was CD8+ T cells sorted from PBMCs, obtained about 5 days after vaccination. These TCRs come from a middle-aged man who received an inactivated influenza vaccine. CDR3s include the opening cysteine and the closing phenylalanine or tryptophan. Each record gives: CDR3 protein, CDR3 DNA, J gene, D gene, V gene, clone size. D genes are given only for firm matches. Some rows have no size entry. The others give once, few or many, or a class for an expanded clone.

CDR3: CASRDGNALYSNQPQHF
DNA: TGTGCCAGCAGGGACGGGAATGCCTTGTATAGCAATCAGCCCCAGCATTTT
J: TRBJ1-5
D: -
V: TRBV7-2
size: few

CDR3: CSVEARLAYDNEQFF
DNA: TGCAGCGTTGAAGCTCGACTAGCGTACGACAATGAGCAGTTCTTC
J: TRBJ2-1
D: TRBD2
V: TRBV29-1
size: -

CDR3: CASSVAAQSGTKETQYF
DNA: TGTGCCAGCAGCGTAGCGGCCCAGTCGGGTACGAAAGAGACCCAGTACTTC
J: TRBJ2-5
D: -
V: TRBV9
size: -

CDR3: CASSVAGELFF
DNA: TGTGCCAGCAGCGTTGCCGGGGAGCTGTTTTTT
J: TRBJ2-2
D: -
V: TRBV9
size: many

CDR3: CASSLGDLGSGNTIYF
DNA: TGTGCCAGCAGTTTAGGGGACCTGGGCTCTGGAAACACCATATATTTT
J: TRBJ1-3
D: -
V: TRBV12-3/TRBV12-4
size: -

CDR3: CASSLRLANTGELFF
DNA: TGTGCCAGCAGTTTACGACTAGCGAACACCGGGGAGCTGTTTTTT
J: TRBJ2-2
D: -
V: TRBV28
size: -

CDR3: CASSSWTAFQETQYF
DNA: TGTGCCAGCAGCTCTTGGACAGCTTTTCAAGAGACCCAGTACTTC
J: TRBJ2-5
D: -
V: TRBV5-6
size: many

CDR3: CASSYLDSSYEQYF
DNA: TGTGCCAGCAGTTATTTAGACAGCTCCTACGAGCAGTACTTC
J: TRBJ2-7
D: -
V: TRBV6-5
size: few

CDR3: CASSRKLAGGPNEQFF
DNA: TGTGCCAGCAGCCGTAAACTAGCGGGAGGGCCTAATGAGCAGTTCTTC
J: TRBJ2-1
D: TRBD2
V: TRBV3-1
size: many

CDR3: CASSLVGGLEQYF
DNA: TGTGCCAGCAGCTTAGTTGGTGGGCTCGAGCAGTACTTC
J: TRBJ2-7
D: -
V: TRBV7-9
size: few

CDR3: CASSQTGIEQFF
DNA: TGTGCCAGCAGCCAAACAGGTATTGAGCAGTTCTTC
J: TRBJ2-1
D: -
V: TRBV4-2
size: few

CDR3: CASSPLGQGYTGELFF
DNA: TGCGCCAGCAGCCCGCTCGGACAGGGTTACACCGGGGAGCTGTTTTTT
J: TRBJ2-2
D: TRBD1
V: TRBV4-3
size: -

CDR3: CASSQDLERQDPAKNIQYF
DNA: TGCGCCAGCAGCCAAGATTTAGAGCGACAGGATCCTGCCAAAAACATTCAGTACTTC
J: TRBJ2-4
D: -
V: TRBV4-3
size: few

CDR3: CASSYSNTGPYNSPLHF
DNA: TGTGCCAGCAGTTACTCGAATACAGGACCCTATAATTCACCCCTCCACTTT
J: TRBJ1-6
D: -
V: TRBV6-2/TRBV6-3
size: -

CDR3: CSARFLGRALAYGYTF
DNA: TGCAGTGCTAGATTTTTGGGACGGGCCCTAGCCTATGGCTACACCTTC
J: TRBJ1-2
D: -
V: TRBV20-1
size: -

CDR3: CSVFGLAYEQYF
DNA: TGCAGCGTTTTTGGACTAGCCTACGAGCAGTACTTC
J: TRBJ2-7
D: TRBD2
V: TRBV29-1
size: many

CDR3: CASPRGGLVNEQFF
DNA: TGTGCCAGCCCACGAGGTGGGCTGGTCAATGAGCAGTTCTTC
J: TRBJ2-1
D: -
V: TRBV6-1
size: few

CDR3: CASSSGQVYEQYF
DNA: TGTGCCAGCAGCTCAGGACAGGTCTACGAGCAGTACTTC
J: TRBJ2-7
D: TRBD1
V: TRBV11-2
size: many